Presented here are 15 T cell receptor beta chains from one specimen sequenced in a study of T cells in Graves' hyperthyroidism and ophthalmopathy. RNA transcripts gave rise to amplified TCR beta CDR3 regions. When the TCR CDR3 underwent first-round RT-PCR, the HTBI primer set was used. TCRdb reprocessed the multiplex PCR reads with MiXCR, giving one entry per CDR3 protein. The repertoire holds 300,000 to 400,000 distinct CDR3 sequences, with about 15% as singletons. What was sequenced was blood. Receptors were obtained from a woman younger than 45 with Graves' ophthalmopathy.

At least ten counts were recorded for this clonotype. The CDR3: CASGFAEKGRVPTYEQYF. The CDR3 bases are TGTGCTAGTGGTTTCGCTGAGAAGGGGCGGGTTCCAACCTACGAGCAGTACTTC. V is TRBV12-5 and J is TRBJ2-7, with D perhaps matching TRBD1 or TRBD2 (5 bases each). Germline CDR1 is LGHNT and CDR2 is FRNRAP. Trimming pared 3 bases from V and 2 bases from J, leaving 23 bases between. CDR3 length: 18 amino acids.

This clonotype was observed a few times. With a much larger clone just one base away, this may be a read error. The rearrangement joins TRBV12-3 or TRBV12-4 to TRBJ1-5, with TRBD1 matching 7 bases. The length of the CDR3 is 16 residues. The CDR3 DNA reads TGTGCCAGCAGCCAGGGGACAGTCCATAGCAATCGGCCCCAGCATTTT. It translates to CASSQGTVHSNRPQHF.

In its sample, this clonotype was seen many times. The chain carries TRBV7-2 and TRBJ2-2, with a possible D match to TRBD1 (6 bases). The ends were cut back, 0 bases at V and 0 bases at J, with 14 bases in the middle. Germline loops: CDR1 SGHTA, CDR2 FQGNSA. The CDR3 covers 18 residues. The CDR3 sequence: CASSLASQGPSNTGELFF. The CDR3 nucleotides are TGTGCCAGCAGCTTAGCGTCTCAGGGGCCCTCGAACACCGGGGAGCTGTTTTTT.

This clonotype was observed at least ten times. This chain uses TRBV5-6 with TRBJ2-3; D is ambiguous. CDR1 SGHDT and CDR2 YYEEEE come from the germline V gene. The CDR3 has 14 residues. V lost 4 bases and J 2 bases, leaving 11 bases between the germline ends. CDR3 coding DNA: TGTGCCAGCAGCCTCGACGGTTTCACAGATACGCAGTATTTT. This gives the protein CASSLDGFTDTQYF.

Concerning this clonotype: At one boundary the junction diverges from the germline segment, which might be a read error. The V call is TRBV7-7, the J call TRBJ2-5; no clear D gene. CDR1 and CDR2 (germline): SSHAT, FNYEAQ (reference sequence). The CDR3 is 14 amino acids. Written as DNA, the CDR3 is TGTGCTAGCAGCCCCGGCACTCACCAAGAGACCCAGTACTTC. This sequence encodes CASSPGTHQETQYF.

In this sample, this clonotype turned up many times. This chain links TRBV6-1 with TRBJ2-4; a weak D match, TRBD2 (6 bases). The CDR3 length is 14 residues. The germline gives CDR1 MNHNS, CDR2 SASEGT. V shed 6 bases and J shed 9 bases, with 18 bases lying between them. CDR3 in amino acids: CASRGAGETGIQYF. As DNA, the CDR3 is TGTGCCAGCAGAGGAGCGGGTGAAACGGGCATTCAGTACTTC.

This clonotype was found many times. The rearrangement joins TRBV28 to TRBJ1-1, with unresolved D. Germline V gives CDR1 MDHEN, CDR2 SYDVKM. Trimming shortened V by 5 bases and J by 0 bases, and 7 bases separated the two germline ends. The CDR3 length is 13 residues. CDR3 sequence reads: CASSESMNTEAFF. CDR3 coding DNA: TGTGCCAGCAGTGAATCCATGAACACTGAAGCTTTCTTT.

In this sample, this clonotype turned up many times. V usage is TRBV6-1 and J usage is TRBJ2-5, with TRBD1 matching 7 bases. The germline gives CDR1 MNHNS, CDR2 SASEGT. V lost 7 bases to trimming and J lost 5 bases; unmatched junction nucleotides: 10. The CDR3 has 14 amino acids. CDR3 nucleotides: TGTGCCAGCACCCGGCAAGGGGGCATGGAGACCCAGTACTTC. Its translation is CASTRQGGMETQYF.

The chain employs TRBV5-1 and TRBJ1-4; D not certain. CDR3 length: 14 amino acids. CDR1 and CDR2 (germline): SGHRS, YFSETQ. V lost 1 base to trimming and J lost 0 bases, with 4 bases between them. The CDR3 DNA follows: TGCGCCAGCAGCTTGACGACAACTAATGAAAAACTGTTTTTT. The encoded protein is CASSLTTTNEKLFF.

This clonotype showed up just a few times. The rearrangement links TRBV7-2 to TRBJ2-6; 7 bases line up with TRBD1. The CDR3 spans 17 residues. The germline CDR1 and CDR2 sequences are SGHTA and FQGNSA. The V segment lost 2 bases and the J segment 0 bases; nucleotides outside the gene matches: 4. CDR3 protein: CASSLRQGDSGANVLTF. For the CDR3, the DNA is TGTGCCAGCAGCTTAAGACAGGGAGACTCTGGGGCCAACGTCCTGACTTTC. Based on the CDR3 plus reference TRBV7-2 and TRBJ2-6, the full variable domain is GAGVSQSPSNKVTEKGKDVELRCDPISGHTALYWYRQSLGQGLEFLIYFQGNSAPDKSGLPSDRFSAERTGGSVSTLTIQRTQQEDSAVYLCASSLRQGDSGANVLTFGAGSRLTVL.

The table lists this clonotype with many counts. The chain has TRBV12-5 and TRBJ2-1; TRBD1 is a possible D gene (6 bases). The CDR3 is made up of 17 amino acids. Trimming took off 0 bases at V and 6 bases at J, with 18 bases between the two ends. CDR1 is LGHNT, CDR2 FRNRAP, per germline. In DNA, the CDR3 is TGTGCTAGTGGTTTGGTACCGAGGGGGATCCCGGGCAATGAGCAGTTCTTC. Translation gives CASGLVPRGIPGNEQFF.

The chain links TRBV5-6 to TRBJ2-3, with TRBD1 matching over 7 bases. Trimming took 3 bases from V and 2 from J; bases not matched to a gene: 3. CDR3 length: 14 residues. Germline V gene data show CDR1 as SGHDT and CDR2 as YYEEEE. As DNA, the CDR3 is TGTGCCAGCAGCTCTACAGGGGACACAGATACGCAGTATTTT. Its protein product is CASSSTGDTDTQYF.

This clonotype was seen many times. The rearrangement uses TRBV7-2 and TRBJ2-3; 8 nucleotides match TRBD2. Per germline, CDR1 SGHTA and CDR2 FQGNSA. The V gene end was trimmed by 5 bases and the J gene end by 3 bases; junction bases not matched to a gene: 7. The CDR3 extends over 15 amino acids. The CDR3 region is CASSRYGTSTDTQYF. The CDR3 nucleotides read TGTGCCAGCAGCCGCTACGGGACTAGTACAGATACGCAGTATTTT.

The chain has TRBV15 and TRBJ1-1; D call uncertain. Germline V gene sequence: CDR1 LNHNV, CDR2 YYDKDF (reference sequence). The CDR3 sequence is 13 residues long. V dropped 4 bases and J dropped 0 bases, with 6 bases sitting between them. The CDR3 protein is CATSTSMNTEAFF. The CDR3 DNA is TGTGCCACCAGCACTTCCATGAACACTGAAGCTTTCTTT.

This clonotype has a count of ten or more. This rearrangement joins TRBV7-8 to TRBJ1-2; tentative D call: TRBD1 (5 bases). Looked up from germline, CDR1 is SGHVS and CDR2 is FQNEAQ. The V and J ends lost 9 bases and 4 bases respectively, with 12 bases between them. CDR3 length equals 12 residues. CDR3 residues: CARGTTVYGYTF. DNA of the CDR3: TGTGCCAGGGGGACCACAGTCTATGGCTACACCTTC.